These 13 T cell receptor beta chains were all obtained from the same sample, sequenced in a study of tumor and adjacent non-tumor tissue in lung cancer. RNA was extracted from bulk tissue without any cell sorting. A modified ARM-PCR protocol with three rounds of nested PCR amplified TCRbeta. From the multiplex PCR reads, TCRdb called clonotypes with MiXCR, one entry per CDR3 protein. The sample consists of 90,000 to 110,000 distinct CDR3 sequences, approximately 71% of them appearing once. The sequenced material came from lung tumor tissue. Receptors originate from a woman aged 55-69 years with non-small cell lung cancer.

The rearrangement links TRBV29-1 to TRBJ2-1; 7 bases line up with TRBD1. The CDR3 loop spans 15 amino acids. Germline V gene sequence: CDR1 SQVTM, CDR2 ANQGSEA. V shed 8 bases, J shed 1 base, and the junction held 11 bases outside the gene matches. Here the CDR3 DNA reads TGCAGCCTCATGGGACAGTGGGAGTCCTACAATGAGCAGTTCTTC. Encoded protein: CSLMGQWESYNEQFF.

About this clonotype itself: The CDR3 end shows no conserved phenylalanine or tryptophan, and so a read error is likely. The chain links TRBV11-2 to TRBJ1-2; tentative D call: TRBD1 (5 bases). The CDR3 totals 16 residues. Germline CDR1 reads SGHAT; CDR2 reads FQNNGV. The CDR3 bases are TGTGCGAGTAGCCCCTCCACGTCGGACATGAGCTATGGCTACACCCTC. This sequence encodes CASSPSTSDMSYGYTL.

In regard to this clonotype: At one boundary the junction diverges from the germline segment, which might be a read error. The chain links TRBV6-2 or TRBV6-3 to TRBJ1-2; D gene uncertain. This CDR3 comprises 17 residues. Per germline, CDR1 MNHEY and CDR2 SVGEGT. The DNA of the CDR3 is TGTGTCAGCAGTTACTCGAAATTCAGATACGGGTACTATGGCTACACTTTC. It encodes CVSSYSKFRYGYYGYTF.

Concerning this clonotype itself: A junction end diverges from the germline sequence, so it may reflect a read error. This CDR3 is CVSSSIPTQYF. CDR3 nucleotide sequence: TGTGTCAGCAGTTCTATCCCTACGCAGTATTTC. The V gene is TRBV11-2, the J gene TRBJ2-3; no reliable D call. From germline, CDR1 is SGHAT and CDR2 FQNNGV. CDR3 length equals 11 residues.

The CDR3 is CNADWLGQDITEAFF. The DNA for the CDR3 is TGCAACGCTGATTGGTTGGGACAGGATATCACTGAAGCTTTCTTT. This chain connects TRBV29-1 to TRBJ1-1; TRBD1 agrees at 8 bases. The germline V gene encodes CDR1 SQVTM and CDR2 ANQGSEA. CDR3 length equals 15 residues.

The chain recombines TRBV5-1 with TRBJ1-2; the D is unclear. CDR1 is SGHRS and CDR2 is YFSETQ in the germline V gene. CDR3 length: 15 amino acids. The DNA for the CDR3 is TGCACCGGCAGCCCTCTCGCGGGGACTAACTATGGCTACACCTTC. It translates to CTGSPLAGTNYGYTF.

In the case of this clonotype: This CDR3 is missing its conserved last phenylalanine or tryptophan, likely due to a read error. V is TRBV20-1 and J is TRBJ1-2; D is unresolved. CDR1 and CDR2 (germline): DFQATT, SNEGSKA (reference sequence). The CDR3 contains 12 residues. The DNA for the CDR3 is TGCAGTGCTAAAAGAGCTAACTATGTCTACACCATC. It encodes CSAKRANYVYTI.

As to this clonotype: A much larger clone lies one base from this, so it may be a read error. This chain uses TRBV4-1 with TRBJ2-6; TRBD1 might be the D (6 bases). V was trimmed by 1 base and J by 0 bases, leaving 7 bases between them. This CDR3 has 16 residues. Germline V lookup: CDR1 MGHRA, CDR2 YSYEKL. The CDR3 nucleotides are TGCGCCAGCAGCCAAGTACAGGGCTCTGGGGCCAACGTCCTGACTTTC. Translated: CASSQVQGSGANVLTF.

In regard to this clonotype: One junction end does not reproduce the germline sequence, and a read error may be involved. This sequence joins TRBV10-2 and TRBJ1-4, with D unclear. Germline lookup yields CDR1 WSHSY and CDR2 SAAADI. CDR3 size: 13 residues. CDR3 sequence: CATSGSVREKLFF. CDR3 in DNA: TGTGCCACCAGTGGATCCGTACGGGAAAAACTGTTTTTT.

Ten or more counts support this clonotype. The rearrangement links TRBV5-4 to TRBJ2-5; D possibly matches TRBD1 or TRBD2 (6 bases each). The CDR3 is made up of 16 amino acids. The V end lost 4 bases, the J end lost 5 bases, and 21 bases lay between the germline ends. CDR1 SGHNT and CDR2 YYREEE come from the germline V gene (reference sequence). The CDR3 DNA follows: TGTGCCAGCAGCCGAAGAGGGGGGTATGATGGCGAGACCCAGTACTTC. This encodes CASSRRGGYDGETQYF.

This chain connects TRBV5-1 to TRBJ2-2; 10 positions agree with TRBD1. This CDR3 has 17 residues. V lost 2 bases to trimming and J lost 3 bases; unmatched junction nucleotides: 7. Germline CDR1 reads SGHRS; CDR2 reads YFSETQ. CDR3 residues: CASSFNRQGADTGELFF. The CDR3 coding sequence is TGCGCCAGCAGCTTTAATCGACAGGGGGCCGACACCGGGGAGCTGTTTTTT.

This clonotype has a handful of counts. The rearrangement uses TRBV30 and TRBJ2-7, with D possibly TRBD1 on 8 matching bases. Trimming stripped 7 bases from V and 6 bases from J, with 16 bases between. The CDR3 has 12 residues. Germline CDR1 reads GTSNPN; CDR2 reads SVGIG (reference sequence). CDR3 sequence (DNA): TGTGCCTCACAGGGGGGGAGAGGCGAGCAGTACTTC. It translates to CASQGGRGEQYF.

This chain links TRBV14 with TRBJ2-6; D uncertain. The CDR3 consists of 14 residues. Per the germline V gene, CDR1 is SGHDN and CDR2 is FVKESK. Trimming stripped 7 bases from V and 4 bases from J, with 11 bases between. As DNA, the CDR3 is TGTGCCAGCAATTCGGCGTCCGGGGCCAACGTCCTGACTTTC. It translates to CASNSASGANVLTF.